This T cell receptor beta chain appears in the sequencing data of a study of TIL therapy for anti-PD-1-resistant metastatic lung cancer. Study in general: Tumor harvest preceded PD-1/PD-L1 blockade, followed by nivolumab treatment. Median patient age was almost 55, ranging roughly 35-75 years.

In germline, CDR1 is SGHAT, CDR2 FQNNGV. The germline V and J ends were trimmed by 1 base and 3 bases, with 9 bases remaining between them. This CDR3 comprises 14 residues. As to time point: pre-treatment sample, taken before nivolumab and TIL therapy. The libraries were made with immunoSEQ v3. Survey-level samples got approximately 1.8 million read pairs; deep-level samples got roughly 4.5-6.5 million. Repertoires were generated with immunoSEQ multiplex PCR, while TCRdb's copy carries only in-frame clones and drops some. The data contain under 20,000 clones, roughly 79% of them singletons. The source of this sequence is a person aged 25 to 85 with non-small cell lung cancer. The chain uses TRBV11-2 and TRBJ1-1; weak D call: TRBD1 (5 bases). The sample in question was blood, obtained at baseline. The DNA of the CDR3 is TGTGCCAGCAGCTTAGTAAGCAGGGACACTGAAGCTTTCTTT. It specifies CASSLVSRDTEAFF.